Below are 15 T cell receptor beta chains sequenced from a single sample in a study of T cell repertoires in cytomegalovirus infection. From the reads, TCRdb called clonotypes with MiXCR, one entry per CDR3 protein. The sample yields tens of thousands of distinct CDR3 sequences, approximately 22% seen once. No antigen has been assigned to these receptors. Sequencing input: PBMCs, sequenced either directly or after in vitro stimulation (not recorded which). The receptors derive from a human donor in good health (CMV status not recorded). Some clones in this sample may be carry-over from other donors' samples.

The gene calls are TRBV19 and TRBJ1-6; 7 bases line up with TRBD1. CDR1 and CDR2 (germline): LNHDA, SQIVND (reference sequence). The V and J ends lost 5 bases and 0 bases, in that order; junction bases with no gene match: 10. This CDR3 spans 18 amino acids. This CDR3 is CASSSPEGASSYNSPLHF. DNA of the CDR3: TGTGCCAGTAGTTCCCCCGAGGGGGCCAGCTCCTATAATTCACCCCTCCACTTT.

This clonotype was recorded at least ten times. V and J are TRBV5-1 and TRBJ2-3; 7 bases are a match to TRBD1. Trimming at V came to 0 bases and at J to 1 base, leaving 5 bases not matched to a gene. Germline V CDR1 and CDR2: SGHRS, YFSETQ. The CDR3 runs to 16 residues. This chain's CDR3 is CASSLGTGLRTDTQYF. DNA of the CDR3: TGCGCCAGCAGCTTGGGGACAGGTCTGCGCACAGATACGCAGTATTTT.

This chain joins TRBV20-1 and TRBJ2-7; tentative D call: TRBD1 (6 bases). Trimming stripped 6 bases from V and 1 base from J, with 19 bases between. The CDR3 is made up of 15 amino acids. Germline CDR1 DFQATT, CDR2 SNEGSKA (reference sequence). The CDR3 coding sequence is TGCAGTGCCGACCAACCCAACAGGGTTTCCTACGAGCAGTACTTC. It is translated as CSADQPNRVSYEQYF.

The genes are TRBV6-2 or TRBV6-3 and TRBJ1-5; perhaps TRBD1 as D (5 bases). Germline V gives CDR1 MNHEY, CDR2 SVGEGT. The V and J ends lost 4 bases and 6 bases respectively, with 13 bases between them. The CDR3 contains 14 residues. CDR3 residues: CASSSPIGGQPQHF. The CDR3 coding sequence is TGTGCCAGCAGTTCGCCAATCGGGGGTCAGCCCCAGCATTTT.

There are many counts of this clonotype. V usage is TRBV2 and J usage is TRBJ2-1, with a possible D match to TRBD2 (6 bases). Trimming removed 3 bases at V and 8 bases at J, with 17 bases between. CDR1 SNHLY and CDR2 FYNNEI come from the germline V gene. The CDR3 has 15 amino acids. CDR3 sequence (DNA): TGTGCCAGCAGTGAGATGGAGACTAGTTCAGATGAGCAGTTCTTC. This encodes CASSEMETSSDEQFF.

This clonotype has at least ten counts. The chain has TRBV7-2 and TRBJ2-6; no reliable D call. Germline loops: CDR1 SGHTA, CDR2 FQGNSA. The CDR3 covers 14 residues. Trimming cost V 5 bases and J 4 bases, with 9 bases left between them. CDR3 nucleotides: TGTGCCAGCAGCCGTGAGTTAGGGGCCAACGTCCTGACTTTC. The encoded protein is CASSRELGANVLTF.

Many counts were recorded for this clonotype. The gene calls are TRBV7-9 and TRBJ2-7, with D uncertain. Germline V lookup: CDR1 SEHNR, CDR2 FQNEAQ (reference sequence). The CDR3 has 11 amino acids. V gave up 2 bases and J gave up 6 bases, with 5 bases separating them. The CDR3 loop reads CASSLTVEQYF. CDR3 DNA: TGTGCCAGCAGCTTAACTGTCGAGCAGTACTTC.

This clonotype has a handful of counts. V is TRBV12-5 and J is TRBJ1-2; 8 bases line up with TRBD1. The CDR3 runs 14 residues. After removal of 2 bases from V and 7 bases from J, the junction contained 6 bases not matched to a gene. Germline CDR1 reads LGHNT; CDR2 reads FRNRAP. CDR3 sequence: CASGLLTGASGYTF. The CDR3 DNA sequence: TGTGCTAGTGGTTTGCTGACAGGGGCGAGTGGCTACACCTTC.

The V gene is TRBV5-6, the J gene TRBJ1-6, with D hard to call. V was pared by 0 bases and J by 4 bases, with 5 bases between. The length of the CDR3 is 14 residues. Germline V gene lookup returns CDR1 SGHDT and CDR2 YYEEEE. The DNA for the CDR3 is TGTGCCAGCAGCTTGGAGCGTTATAATTCACCCCTCCACTTT. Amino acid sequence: CASSLERYNSPLHF. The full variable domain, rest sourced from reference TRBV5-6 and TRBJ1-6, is DAGVTQSPTHLIKTRGQQVTLRCSPKSGHDTVSWYQQALGQGPQFIFQYYEEEERQRGNFPDRFSGHQFPNYSSELNVNALLLGDSALYLCASSLERYNSPLHFGNGTRLTVT.

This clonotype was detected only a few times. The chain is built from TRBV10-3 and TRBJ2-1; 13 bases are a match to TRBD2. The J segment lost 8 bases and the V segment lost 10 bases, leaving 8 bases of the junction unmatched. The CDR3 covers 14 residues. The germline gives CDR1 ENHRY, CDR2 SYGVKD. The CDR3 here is CASTSGRAVDEQFF. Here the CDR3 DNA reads TGTGCCAGCACTAGCGGGAGGGCCGTGGATGAGCAGTTCTTC.

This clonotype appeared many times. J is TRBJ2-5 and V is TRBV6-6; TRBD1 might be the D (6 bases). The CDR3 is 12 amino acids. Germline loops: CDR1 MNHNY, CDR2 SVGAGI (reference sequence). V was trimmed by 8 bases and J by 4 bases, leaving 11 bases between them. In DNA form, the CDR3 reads TGTGCCAGCCTCCAGGGGCTAGAGACCCAGTACTTC. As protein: CASLQGLETQYF.

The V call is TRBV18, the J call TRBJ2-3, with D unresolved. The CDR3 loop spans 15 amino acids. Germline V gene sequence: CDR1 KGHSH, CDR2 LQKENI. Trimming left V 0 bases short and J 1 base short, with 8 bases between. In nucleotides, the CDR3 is TGTGCCAGCTCACCACCACCGGCAGGCACAGATACGCAGTATTTT. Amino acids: CASSPPPAGTDTQYF.

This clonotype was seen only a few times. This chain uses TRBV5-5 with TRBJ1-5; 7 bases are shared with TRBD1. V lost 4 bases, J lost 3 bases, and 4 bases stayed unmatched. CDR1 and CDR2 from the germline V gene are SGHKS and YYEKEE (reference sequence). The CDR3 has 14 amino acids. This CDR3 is CASSPGQDNQPQHF. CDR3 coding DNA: TGTGCCAGCAGCCCCGGACAGGACAATCAGCCCCAGCATTTT.

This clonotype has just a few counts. Here the CDR3 reads CASSRGGTGSGANVLTF. The CDR3 DNA sequence: TGTGCCAGCAGCCGAGGGGGCACTGGATCTGGGGCCAACGTCCTGACTTTC. The chain has TRBV5-4 and TRBJ2-6; TRBD1 agrees at 7 bases. The CDR3 length is 17 residues. Unmatched junction bases numbered 8, after V lost 4 bases and J lost 1 base. Germline CDR1 reads SGHNT; CDR2 reads YYREEE (reference sequence).

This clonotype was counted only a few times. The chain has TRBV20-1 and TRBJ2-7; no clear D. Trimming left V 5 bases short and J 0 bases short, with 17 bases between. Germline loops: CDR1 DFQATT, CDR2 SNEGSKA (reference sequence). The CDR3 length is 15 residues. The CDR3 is CSAQPSGRFSYEQYF. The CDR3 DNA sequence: TGCAGTGCTCAACCTTCGGGCAGATTCTCCTACGAGCAGTACTTC.